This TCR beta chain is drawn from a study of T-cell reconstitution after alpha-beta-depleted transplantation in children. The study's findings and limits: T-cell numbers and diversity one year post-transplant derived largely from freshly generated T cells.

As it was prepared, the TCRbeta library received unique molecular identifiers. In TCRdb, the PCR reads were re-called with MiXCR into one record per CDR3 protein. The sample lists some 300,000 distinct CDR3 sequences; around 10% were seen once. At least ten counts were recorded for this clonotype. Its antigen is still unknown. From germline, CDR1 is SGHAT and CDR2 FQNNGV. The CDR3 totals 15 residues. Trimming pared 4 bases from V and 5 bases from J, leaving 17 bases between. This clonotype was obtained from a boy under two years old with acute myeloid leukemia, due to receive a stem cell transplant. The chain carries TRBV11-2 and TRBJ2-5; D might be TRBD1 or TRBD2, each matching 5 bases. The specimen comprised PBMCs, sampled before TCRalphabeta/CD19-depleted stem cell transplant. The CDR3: CASSSAGTTQETQYF. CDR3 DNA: TGTGCCAGCAGCTCCGCCGGGACCACGCAGGAGACCCAGTACTTC.